Listed here are 26 T cell receptor beta chains from one sample, sequenced in a study of cytomegalovirus exposure and HLA in healthy donors. The primer mix had 60 Vbeta and 13 Jbeta primers. Sequencing used immunoSEQ multiplex PCR; TCRdb keeps in-frame clones, though not all of them. The repertoire holds 65,000 to 95,000 clones, more than 60% seen once, with around an eighth in the top ten. The sample taken for sequencing was PBMCs. The receptor source for this set is a human donor in good health.

The rearrangement uses TRBV19 and TRBJ2-7; 9 nucleotides agree with TRBD1. This CDR3 is 15 amino acids long. Trimming removed 1 base from V and 5 bases from J; junction bases left unmatched: 6. Germline V CDR1 and CDR2: LNHDA, SQIVND (reference sequence). CDR3 sequence reads: CASSIVGQGLNEQYF. The DNA for the CDR3 is TGTGCCAGTAGTATAGTGGGACAGGGACTTAACGAGCAGTACTTC.

A note on this clone: At the DNA level, this CDR3 is encoded by other sequences in the same sample as well. V gene TRBV2 combines with J gene TRBJ1-1, with TRBD1 as a possible D gene (5 bases). V was trimmed by 3 bases and J by 1 base, leaving 6 bases between them. In germline, CDR1 is SNHLY, CDR2 FYNNEI. CDR3 length equals 13 residues. CDR3 sequence: CASSEQGNTEAFF. In nucleotides, the CDR3 is TGTGCCAGCAGTGAGCAGGGGAACACTGAAGCTTTCTTT.

The chain combines TRBV6-1 with TRBJ1-1; no definite D call. CDR3 length: 13 residues. Trimming took 8 bases from V and 0 from J, leaving 10 bases between them. The germline V gene has CDR1 MNHNS and CDR2 SASEGT. This CDR3 is CASFLGLNTEAFF. The CDR3 coding sequence is TGTGCCAGCTTTTTGGGCTTGAACACTGAAGCTTTCTTT.

The V call is TRBV10-1, the J call TRBJ2-3, with 8 positions matching TRBD2. Germline V gene sequence: CDR1 WNHNN, CDR2 SYGVQD (reference sequence). The CDR3 sequence is 15 residues long. V lost 4 bases, J lost 4 bases, and 7 bases stayed unmatched. The CDR3 coding sequence is TGCGCCAGCAGTGGCAACGGGGGGGCCCCAGATACGCAGTATTTT. Translated: CASSGNGGAPDTQYF.

The chain employs TRBV5-5 and TRBJ2-7, with 7 bases fitting TRBD2. Per germline, CDR1 SGHKS and CDR2 YYEKEE (reference sequence). V gave up 4 bases and J gave up 5 bases; unmatched junction bases: 6. The CDR3 covers 13 residues. CDR3 coding DNA: TGTGCCAGCAGCCCAGGGAGGGCTGACGAGCAGTACTTC. Protein product: CASSPGRADEQYF. Based on the CDR3 plus reference TRBV5-5 and TRBJ2-7, the full variable domain is DAGVTQSPTHLIKTRGQQVTLRCSPISGHKSVSWYQQVLGQGPQFIFQYYEKEERGRGNFPDRFSARQFPNYSSELNVNALLLGDSALYLCASSPGRADEQYFGPGTRLTVT.

The genes are TRBV5-1 and TRBJ2-3; TRBD2 matches at 7 bases. With 3 bases clipped from V and 4 bases from J, the junction kept 8 bases outside the gene matches. In germline, CDR1 is SGHRS, CDR2 YFSETQ. CDR3 length: 15 residues. Written as DNA, the CDR3 is TGCGCCAGCAGCTCCCCCAGCGGGGAGGCAGATACGCAGTATTTT. Translation gives CASSSPSGEADTQYF.

The rearrangement joins TRBV5-6 to TRBJ1-1; TRBD1 agrees at 9 bases. V shed 5 bases and J 5 bases; nucleotides not matched to a gene: 7. The CDR3 has 14 amino acids. Germline CDR1 SGHDT, CDR2 YYEEEE. CDR3 in DNA: TGTGCCAGCAGTTACGGGACAGGGCAGACTGAAGCTTTCTTT. Residues: CASSYGTGQTEAFF.

The rearrangement links TRBV5-1 to TRBJ1-2; possible D gene TRBD1, 6 bases. This CDR3 has 15 residues. CDR1 is SGHRS and CDR2 is YFSETQ in the germline V gene. V was clipped by 4 bases and J by 7 bases, with 20 bases between them. In nucleotides, the CDR3 is TGCGCCAGCAGCGACCCTCAGACAGGACAAGGTGGCTACACCTTC. This encodes CASSDPQTGQGGYTF.

V usage is TRBV5-4 and J usage is TRBJ2-2; D perhaps matches TRBD2 (6 bases). The V gene lost 4 bases and the J gene lost 3 bases, with 10 bases spanning the gap. CDR1 SGHNT and CDR2 YYREEE come from the germline V gene (reference sequence). The CDR3 has 14 residues. For the CDR3, the DNA is TGTGCCAGCAGCCTGGGACTCGACACCGGGGAGCTGTTTTTT. Its protein is CASSLGLDTGELFF.

This rearrangement joins TRBV9 to TRBJ2-2, with 11 nucleotides matching TRBD1. Germline trimming cut 0 bases from V and 5 bases from J; bases unmatched to any gene: 3. The V gene's germline CDR1 is SGDLS and CDR2 YYNGEE. The CDR3 length is 16 residues. This chain's CDR3 is CASSVAGTGGTGELFF. Here the CDR3 DNA reads TGTGCCAGCAGCGTAGCCGGGACAGGGGGTACCGGGGAGCTGTTTTTT. Drawing the rest from reference TRBV9 and TRBJ2-2, the complete variable domain is DSGVTQTPKHLITATGQRVTLRCSPRSGDLSVYWYQQSLDQGLQFLIQYYNGEERAKGNILERFSAQQFPDLHSELNLSSLELGDSALYFCASSVAGTGGTGELFFGEGSRLTVL.

This chain uses TRBV4-3 with TRBJ2-7; D unclear. The CDR3 sequence is 15 residues long. Looked up from germline, CDR1 is LGHNA and CDR2 is YSLEER. V was shortened by 0 bases and J by 2 bases, with 11 bases between the two germline ends. The CDR3 loop is CASSQDLENPYEQYF. DNA of the CDR3: TGCGCCAGCAGCCAAGATCTCGAGAACCCCTACGAGCAGTACTTC.

This chain uses TRBV30 with TRBJ2-7; D uncertain. The V end lost 4 bases, the J end lost 0 bases, and 13 bases lay between the germline ends. This CDR3 contains 14 residues. Looked up from germline, CDR1 is GTSNPN and CDR2 is SVGIG (reference sequence). The CDR3 DNA is TGTGCCTGGACCATAAAGATAGACTCCTACGAGCAGTACTTC. The encoded protein is CAWTIKIDSYEQYF. The whole variable domain, filled in from reference TRBV30 and TRBJ2-7, reads SQTIHQWPATLVQPVGSPLSLECTVEGTSNPNLYWYRQAAGRGLQLLFYSVGIGQISSEVPQNLSASRPQDRQFILSSKKLLLSDSGFYLCAWTIKIDSYEQYFGPGTRLTVT.

The chain couples TRBV2 to TRBJ1-2; D possibly corresponds to TRBD1 (5 bases). This CDR3 comprises 13 residues. In germline, CDR1 is SNHLY, CDR2 FYNNEI. V lost 6 bases, J lost 8 bases, and 16 bases lay in between. This CDR3 is CASRGDGRRGYTF. The CDR3 region has the DNA TGTGCCAGCAGGGGGGACGGGAGGAGAGGCTACACCTTC.

This chain joins TRBV6-5 and TRBJ1-2; D gene unclear. CDR3 length: 14 amino acids. V was clipped by 2 bases and J by 4 bases, with 11 bases between them. In germline, CDR1 is MNHEY, CDR2 SVGAGI. Written as DNA, the CDR3 is TGTGCCAGCAGTTACCGTTCGGTCGGCTATGGCTACACCTTC. This translates into CASSYRSVGYGYTF.

The chain has TRBV15 and TRBJ2-1, with TRBD1 matching 9 bases. This CDR3 is built from 15 residues. Germline CDR1 LNHNV, CDR2 YYDKDF (reference sequence). With V trimmed by 5 bases and J by 2 bases, 4 bases remained unmatched. CDR3 coding DNA: TGTGCCACCAGCTCCCGGGACAGGGCCTACAATGAGCAGTTCTTC. Translating gives CATSSRDRAYNEQFF.

The gene calls are TRBV6-4 and TRBJ2-7; 9 bases are a match to TRBD2. V shed 2 bases, J shed 2 bases, and the junction held 7 bases outside the gene matches. Germline V gene lookup returns CDR1 MRHNA and CDR2 SNTAGT. The CDR3 runs to 16 residues. The CDR3 region has the DNA TGTGCCAGCAGTGACCCTGGGACTAGCCGAGCCTACGAGCAGTACTTC. It encodes CASSDPGTSRAYEQYF.

The V and J genes are TRBV5-1 and TRBJ2-2, with 7 nucleotides matching TRBD1. V dropped 0 bases and J dropped 0; count of bases not matched to a gene: 2. The length of the CDR3 is 16 residues. Germline V gene data show CDR1 as SGHRS and CDR2 as YFSETQ. CDR3 nucleotides: TGCGCCAGCAGCTTGGCTGGGACAGCGAACACCGGGGAGCTGTTTTTT. Its translation is CASSLAGTANTGELFF.

The chain joins TRBV13 to TRBJ2-5; 13 nucleotides match TRBD2. The CDR3 totals 16 residues. Germline V gene sequence: CDR1 PRHDT, CDR2 FYEKMQ (reference sequence). V lost 5 bases, J lost 2 bases, and 5 bases stayed unmatched. The DNA of the CDR3 is TGTGCCAGCAGCCGACTAGCGGGGGGCTCACAAGAGACCCAGTACTTC. Encoded protein: CASSRLAGGSQETQYF.

This rearrangement joins TRBV7-8 to TRBJ2-3, with D possibly being TRBD1 (5 bases). The V gene's germline CDR1 is SGHVS and CDR2 FQNEAQ. V lost 6 bases to trimming and J lost 5 bases, with 12 bases between them. The CDR3 spans 13 residues. The CDR3, as DNA: TGTGCCAGCAGGCCGACAGACGAAGATACGCAGTATTTT. Amino acid sequence: CASRPTDEDTQYF. Full variable domain (outside the CDR3, taken from reference TRBV7-8 and TRBJ2-3): GAGVSQSPRYKVAKRGQDVALRCDPISGHVSLFWYQQALGQGPEFLTYFQNEAQLDKSGLPSDRFFAERPEGSVSTLKIQRTQQEDSAVYLCASRPTDEDTQYFGPGTRLTVL.

The J gene is TRBJ1-4, the V gene TRBV2; D not certain. CDR3 length equals 14 residues. Germline CDR1 reads SNHLY; CDR2 reads FYNNEI. V was trimmed by 1 base and J by 3 bases, leaving 6 bases between them. The CDR3: CASSEEGANEKLFF. For the CDR3, the DNA is TGTGCCAGCAGTGAAGAGGGAGCTAATGAAAAACTGTTTTTT.

The CDR3 DNA reads as TGTGCCAGCAGCGGTCTTAGCTCCTACGAGCAGTACTTC. Protein product: CASSGLSSYEQYF. V usage is TRBV7-8 and J usage is TRBJ2-7; D not resolved. The V end was cut by 5 bases, the J end by 0 bases, with 8 bases between. CDR1 is SGHVS, CDR2 FQNEAQ, per germline. The CDR3 has 13 amino acids.

The chain recombines TRBV6-1 with TRBJ1-5; the D gene is possibly TRBD1 (5 bases). Germline assignment: CDR1 MNHNS and CDR2 SASEGT. The CDR3 extends over 13 amino acids. V gave up 2 bases and J gave up 7 bases, with 9 bases separating them. The CDR3 protein is CASSETRGQPQHF. Written as DNA, the CDR3 is TGTGCCAGCAGTGAAACGCGGGGGCAGCCCCAGCATTTT.

This clone appeared once. The chain couples TRBV5-1 to TRBJ2-7; 9 nucleotides align to TRBD1. CDR1 is SGHRS, CDR2 YFSETQ, per germline. With V trimmed by 0 bases and J by 7 bases, 8 bases remained unmatched. CDR3 length: 15 amino acids. CDR3 DNA: TGCGCCAGCAGCTTGGAGGGGGACAGGGAGGATGAGCAGTACTTC. Translated, it gives CASSLEGDREDEQYF.

The chain combines TRBV6-6 with TRBJ2-5, with D perhaps matching TRBD1 (6 bases). The length of the CDR3 is 13 residues. CDR1 is MNHNY and CDR2 is SVGAGI in the germline V gene (reference sequence). The V and J ends lost 7 bases and 2 bases respectively, with 11 bases between them. As DNA, the CDR3 is TGTGCCAGCACCCACGGACAGCAAGAGACCCAGTACTTC. This translates into CASTHGQQETQYF.

The CDR3 region is CASSSRLVRPDTQYF. CDR3 DNA sequence: TGTGCCAGCAGCTCCCGACTAGTTCGCCCAGATACGCAGTATTTT. V is TRBV13 and J is TRBJ2-3; D might be TRBD2 (6 bases). The V end lost 4 bases, the J end lost 4 bases, and 15 bases lay between the germline ends. Germline CDR1 is PRHDT and CDR2 is FYEKMQ (reference sequence). The CDR3 loop spans 15 amino acids.

The chain carries TRBV7-2 and TRBJ2-1; 8 bases map to TRBD2. The germline gives CDR1 SGHTA, CDR2 FQGNSA. The CDR3 is 17 residues long. The V segment lost 1 base and the J segment 1 base; nucleotides outside the gene matches: 6. The CDR3 here is CASSLDRGGRSYNEQFF. Here the CDR3 DNA reads TGTGCCAGCAGCTTAGACCGGGGGGGACGGTCCTACAATGAGCAGTTCTTC.